One sample yielded the 13 T cell receptor beta chains listed below, sequenced in a study of blood T cell repertoires in COVID-19. Profiling relied on immunoSEQ multiplex PCR, and the TCRdb table lists in-frame clones only, not all of them. The sample records fewer than 350,000 clones, approximately 86% being singletons. The sample consisted of peripheral blood. These receptors came from a man between 40 and 49 years old with active or convalescent COVID-19.

The V call is TRBV9, the J call TRBJ1-4; D call uncertain. CDR3 length: 15 residues. Trimming removed 0 bases at V and 6 bases at J, with 12 bases between. CDR1 is SGDLS and CDR2 is YYNGEE in the germline V gene. The CDR3 spells CASSVGGAWDEKLFF. The CDR3 DNA reads as TGTGCCAGCAGCGTAGGAGGCGCCTGGGATGAAAAACTGTTTTTT.

This clone was recorded a few times. The rearrangement joins TRBV7-3 to TRBJ1-2; D might be TRBD1 (6 bases). Germline V gene lookup returns CDR1 SGHTA and CDR2 FQGTGA. This CDR3 spans 13 amino acids. V dropped 5 bases and J dropped 1 base, with 8 bases sitting between them. CDR3 residues: CASSQDSNYGYTF. CDR3 DNA: TGTGCCAGCAGCCAGGACAGTAACTATGGCTACACCTTC.

The chain employs TRBV13 and TRBJ2-7; 11 bases map to TRBD1. From germline, CDR1 is PRHDT and CDR2 FYEKMQ (reference sequence). This CDR3 is built from 15 residues. V lost 5 bases and J lost 3; bases outside the gene matches: 6. DNA for the CDR3: TGTGCCAGCAGCCCCCTGGGACAGGGGGACTACGAGCAGTACTTC. The encoded protein is CASSPLGQGDYEQYF.

V is TRBV18 and J is TRBJ1-4; no firm D call. V lost 3 bases to trimming and J lost 8 bases, with 19 bases between them. The CDR3 covers 16 residues. Germline lookup yields CDR1 KGHSH and CDR2 LQKENI. Written as DNA, the CDR3 is TGTGCCAGCTCACCGACCCCCAAGGGAGGAGGCGAAAAACTGTTTTTT. It codes for CASSPTPKGGGEKLFF.

The rearrangement uses TRBV4-2 and TRBJ2-5, with TRBD2 matching over 8 bases. Germline V gene data show CDR1 as LGHNA and CDR2 as YNFKEQ. The CDR3 consists of 12 residues. After removal of 0 bases from V and 10 bases from J, the junction contained 1 base not matched to a gene. This CDR3 reads CASSQEGTSQYF. The CDR3 region has the DNA TGTGCCAGCAGCCAAGAAGGGACTAGCCAGTACTTC.

The genes are TRBV9 and TRBJ1-5; D not certain. In germline, CDR1 is SGDLS, CDR2 YYNGEE. Trimming pared 3 bases from V and 0 bases from J, leaving 4 bases between. This CDR3 is built from 13 residues. The DNA of the CDR3 is TGTGCCAGCAGCGCCGGTAGCAATCAGCCCCAGCATTTT. Translation: CASSAGSNQPQHF.

V is TRBV24-1 and J is TRBJ2-1; 7 bases are a match to TRBD1. Germline trimming cut 5 bases from V and 4 bases from J; bases unmatched to any gene: 4. There are 14 residues in the CDR3. CDR1 is KGHDR and CDR2 is SFDVKD in the germline V gene. The DNA for the CDR3 is TGTGCCACCAGTGCGACAGGGCCGTACAATGAGCAGTTCTTC. Protein product: CATSATGPYNEQFF.

This chain joins TRBV5-4 and TRBJ2-3; TRBD2 matches at 11 bases. V shed 2 bases, J shed 5 bases, and the junction held 4 bases outside the gene matches. CDR1 is SGHNT and CDR2 is YYREEE in the germline V gene (reference sequence). The CDR3 spans 15 residues. This chain's CDR3 is CASSFSGRGGDTQYF. The CDR3, as DNA: TGTGCCAGCAGCTTTAGCGGGAGGGGGGGAGATACGCAGTATTTT.

The rearrangement uses TRBV28 and TRBJ1-2; unclear D gene. Germline V gene lookup returns CDR1 MDHEN and CDR2 SYDVKM. The CDR3 length is 13 residues. Trimming took off 7 bases at V and 7 bases at J, with 16 bases between the two ends. The CDR3 is CASTVEGRGGYTF. The CDR3 DNA sequence: TGTGCCAGCACGGTGGAAGGAAGAGGTGGCTACACCTTC.

The chain is built from TRBV2 and TRBJ2-7; maybe TRBD1 (6 bases). Trimming took off 10 bases at V and 3 bases at J, with 13 bases between the two ends. The CDR3 runs to 12 residues. Germline assignment: CDR1 SNHLY and CDR2 FYNNEI. CDR3 nucleotides: TGTGCCATCTGGGGGCTAGTCTACGAGCAGTACTTC. Translation: CAIWGLVYEQYF.

The rearrangement links TRBV6-5 to TRBJ2-1, with TRBD1 matching 9 bases. V was pared by 6 bases and J by 7 bases, with 10 bases of the junction left unmatched. CDR1 and CDR2 (germline): MNHEY, SVGAGI. CDR3 length equals 15 residues. In nucleotides, the CDR3 is TGTGCCAGCAGCTCCGGCGGGACAGGGAAAAATGAGCAGTTCTTC. Translated: CASSSGGTGKNEQFF.

The count of this clone is one. The chain recombines TRBV27 with TRBJ1-6; 7 nucleotides align to TRBD1. Germline lookup yields CDR1 MNHEY and CDR2 SMNVEV (reference sequence). V dropped 4 bases and J dropped 9; count of bases not matched to a gene: 6. The CDR3 has 14 amino acids. Written as DNA, the CDR3 is TGTGCCAGCAGTTATGGGACAGCAACTTCACCCCTCCACTTT. Translating gives CASSYGTATSPLHF.

The chain carries TRBV5-1 and TRBJ2-6; no clear D gene. Germline V gene lookup returns CDR1 SGHRS and CDR2 YFSETQ. V was pared by 0 bases and J by 0 bases, with 7 bases between. The CDR3 runs 16 residues. The chain's CDR3 is CASSLDLSSGANVLTF. DNA of the CDR3: TGCGCCAGCAGCTTGGATCTGAGCTCTGGGGCCAACGTCCTGACTTTC.